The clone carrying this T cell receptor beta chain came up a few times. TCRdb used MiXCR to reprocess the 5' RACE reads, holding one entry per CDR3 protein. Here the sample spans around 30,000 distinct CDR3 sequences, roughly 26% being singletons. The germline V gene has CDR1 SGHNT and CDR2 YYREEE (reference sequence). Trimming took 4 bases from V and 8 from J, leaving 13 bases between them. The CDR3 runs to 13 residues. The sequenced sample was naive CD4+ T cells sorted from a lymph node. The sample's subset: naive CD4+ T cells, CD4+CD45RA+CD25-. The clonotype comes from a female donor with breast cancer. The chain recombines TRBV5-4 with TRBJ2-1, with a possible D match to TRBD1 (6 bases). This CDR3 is CASSIAGVDEQFF. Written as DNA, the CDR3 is TGTGCCAGCAGCATCGCAGGGGTTGATGAGCAGTTCTTC.